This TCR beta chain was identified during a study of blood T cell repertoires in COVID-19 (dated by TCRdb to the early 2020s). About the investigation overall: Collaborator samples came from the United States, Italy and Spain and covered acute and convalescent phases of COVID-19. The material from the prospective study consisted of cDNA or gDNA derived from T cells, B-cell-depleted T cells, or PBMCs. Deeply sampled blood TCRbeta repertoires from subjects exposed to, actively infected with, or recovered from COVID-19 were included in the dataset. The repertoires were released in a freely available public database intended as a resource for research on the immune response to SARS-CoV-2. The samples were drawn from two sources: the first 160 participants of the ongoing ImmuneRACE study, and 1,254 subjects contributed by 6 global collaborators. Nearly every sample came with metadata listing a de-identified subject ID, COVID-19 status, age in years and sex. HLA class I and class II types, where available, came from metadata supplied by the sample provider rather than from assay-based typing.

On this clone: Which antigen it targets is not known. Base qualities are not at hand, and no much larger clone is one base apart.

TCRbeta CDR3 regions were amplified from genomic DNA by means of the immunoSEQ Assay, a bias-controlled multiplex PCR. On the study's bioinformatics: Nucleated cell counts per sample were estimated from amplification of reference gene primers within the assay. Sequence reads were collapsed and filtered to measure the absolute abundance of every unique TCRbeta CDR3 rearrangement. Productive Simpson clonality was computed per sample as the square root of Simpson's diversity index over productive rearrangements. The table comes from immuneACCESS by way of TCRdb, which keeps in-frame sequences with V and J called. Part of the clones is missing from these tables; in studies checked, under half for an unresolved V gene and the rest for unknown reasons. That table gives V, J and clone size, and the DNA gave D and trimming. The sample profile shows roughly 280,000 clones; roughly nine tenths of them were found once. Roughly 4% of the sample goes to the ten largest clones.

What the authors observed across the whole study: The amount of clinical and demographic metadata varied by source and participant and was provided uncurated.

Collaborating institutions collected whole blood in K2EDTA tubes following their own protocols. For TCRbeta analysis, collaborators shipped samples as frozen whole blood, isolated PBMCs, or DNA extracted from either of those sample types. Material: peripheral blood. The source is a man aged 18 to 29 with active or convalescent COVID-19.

The CDR3 region: CASSQDVEAGELFF. The DNA is TGCGCCAGCAGCCAAGATGTGGAGGCCGGGGAGCTGTTTTTT. The V and J genes are TRBV4-1 and TRBJ2-2; TRBD2 is a weak D gene call, 5 bases matching. CDR1 and CDR2, per the germline V gene, are MGHRA and YSYEKL. The cysteine opens and the phenylalanine closes a CDR3 of 14 amino acids. The retained sequence is limited to the CDR3, 42 bases, with the frame set at the first base. V is reduced by 0 bases and J by 6 bases, leaving a spacing of 8 bases between them.